The sequence of this TCR beta chain was determined in a study of regulatory T cells in long-lasting Graves disease. Specified time point: persistent/refractory GD, antithyroid drugs over 5 years with positive TRAb. The TCR library was made from RNA that had been extracted from PBMCs in TRIzol. Study-wide results and limits: It was in persistent disease that TRBV28, TRBJ1-2 and TRBJ2-5 were favored. Only peripheral blood was studied, not thyroid tissue. Persistent Graves' patients possessed reduced TCR diversity relative to recently diagnosed ones.

This clonotype was counted ten times or more. Its target is unknown. The authors built TCR beta libraries using iRepertoire HTBI primers and Arm-PCR of CDR3 regions. TCRdb passed the multiplex PCR reads through MiXCR, listing each CDR3 protein once. Among 350,000 to 500,000 distinct CDR3 sequences listed, around 20% were seen once. V lost 7 bases and J lost 2, with 11 bases in between. Per germline, CDR1 MNHEY and CDR2 SMNVEV (reference sequence). The CDR3 totals 13 residues. The rearrangement uses TRBV27 and TRBJ2-5; D unresolved. Specimen: peripheral blood mononuclear cells (PBMCs), collected when the disease was refractory, from a patient treated with antithyroid drugs. This TCR was recovered from a female donor with Graves disease. DNA of the CDR3: TGTGCCAGCACCCGGACGGGTCAAGAGACCCAGTACTTC. It codes for CASTRTGQETQYF.